This note documents a single T cell receptor (beta chain) sequence. The CDR3 totals 15 residues. V was pared by 5 bases and J by 2 bases, with 8 bases of the junction left unmatched. Germline CDR1 SGHAT, CDR2 FQDESV (reference sequence). In the authors' methods: It was from reference gene primer amplification that nucleated cell counts were estimated. This table comes from immunoSEQ multiplex PCR, and its TCRdb copy is limited to in-frame clones, with some not included. The D gene and trimming were derived from the DNA, and the V and J assignments and clone size from that table. The data contain tens of thousands of clones, 80% to 85% of them singletons. The sample comes from a study of blood T cell repertoires in COVID-19. Study context: Acute and convalescent COVID-19 samples came from the United States, Italy and Spain. T cells, B-cell-depleted T cells, or PBMCs supplied cDNA or gDNA.

The origin of this receptor is a human donor in a cohort sampled during active COVID-19. The chain links TRBV11-1 to TRBJ1-2, with 7 bases aligning to TRBD1. Material: peripheral blood. This CDR3 reads CASSPWTGGNYGYTF. DNA for the CDR3: TGTGCCAGCAGCCCGTGGACAGGAGGGAACTATGGCTACACCTTC.